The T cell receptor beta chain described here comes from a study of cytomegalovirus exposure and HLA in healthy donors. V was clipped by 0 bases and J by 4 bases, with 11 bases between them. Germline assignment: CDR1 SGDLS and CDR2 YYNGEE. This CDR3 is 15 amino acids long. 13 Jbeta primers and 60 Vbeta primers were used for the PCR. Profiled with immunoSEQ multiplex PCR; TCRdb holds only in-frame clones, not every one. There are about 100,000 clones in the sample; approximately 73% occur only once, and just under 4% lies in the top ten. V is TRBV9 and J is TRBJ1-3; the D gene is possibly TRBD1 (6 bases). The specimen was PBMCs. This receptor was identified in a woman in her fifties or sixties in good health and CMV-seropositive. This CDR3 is CASSVGQDRGNTIYF. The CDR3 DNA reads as TGTGCCAGCAGCGTAGGACAGGATCGAGGAAACACCATATATTTT. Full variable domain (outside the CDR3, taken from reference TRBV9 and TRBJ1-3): DSGVTQTPKHLITATGQRVTLRCSPRSGDLSVYWYQQSLDQGLQFLIQYYNGEERAKGNILERFSAQQFPDLHSELNLSSLELGDSALYFCASSVGQDRGNTIYFGEGSWLTVV.